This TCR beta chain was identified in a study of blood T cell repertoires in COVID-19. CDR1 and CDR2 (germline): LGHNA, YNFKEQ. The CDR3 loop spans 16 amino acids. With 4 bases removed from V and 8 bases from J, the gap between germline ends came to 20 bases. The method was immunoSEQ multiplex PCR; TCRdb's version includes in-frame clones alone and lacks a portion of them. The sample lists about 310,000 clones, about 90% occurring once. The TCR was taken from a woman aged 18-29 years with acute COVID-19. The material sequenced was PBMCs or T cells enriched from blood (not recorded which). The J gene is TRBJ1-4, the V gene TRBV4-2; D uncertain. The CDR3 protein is CASSPRSRPGEEKLFF. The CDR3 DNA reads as TGTGCCAGCAGCCCCCGCAGCCGGCCAGGTGAAGAAAAACTGTTTTTT.